This T cell receptor beta chain comes out of a study of blood T cell repertoires in COVID-19. Looked up from germline, CDR1 is MGHDK and CDR2 is SYGVNS. There are 12 residues in the CDR3. J was trimmed by 6 bases and V by 4 bases; bases with no gene match: 2. This clone was detected only a few times. The repertoire was sequenced with immunoSEQ multiplex PCR; TCRdb's copy has only in-frame clones and lacks some. The data hold under 250,000 clones, with 65% to 85% observed a single time. The TCR originated in a woman aged 55-75 years who had recovered from COVID-19. J is TRBJ1-1 and V is TRBV25-1, with TRBD1 matching 7 bases. Sequenced material: PBMCs or T cells enriched from blood (not recorded which). The CDR3 loop is CASSAGTAEAFF. CDR3 sequence (DNA): TGTGCCAGCAGTGCTGGGACAGCTGAAGCTTTCTTT.